A selection of T cell receptor beta chains follows, all from one sample in a study of long-term antiretroviral therapy in people with HIV. TCRdb's copy holds only in-frame clones and misses some; the assay was immunoSEQ multiplex PCR. This table holds 17,000 or so clones, 81% found once. The material sequenced was unsorted PBMCs, taken 0.3 years before starting antiretroviral therapy. Receptors were obtained from a man aged 50 to 60 with HIV. Both conserved end residues are part of each CDR3. The D gene is left open where the match is weak.

j_call v_call d_call cdr3_length cdr3_aa cdr3_nt
TRBJ1-1 TRBV9 - 16 CASSVGGSWANTEAFF TGTGCCAGCAGCGTAGGGGGATCGTGGGCCAACACTGAAGCTTTCTTT
TRBJ2-7 TRBV6-5 - 12 CASKSISYEQYF TGTGCCAGCAAAAGCATCTCCTACGAGCAGTACTTC
TRBJ2-1 TRBV21-1 - 17 CASQNRNDRYSYNEQFF TGTGCCAGTCAAAACCGAAACGACAGGTACTCCTACAATGAGCAGTTCTTC
TRBJ1-3 TRBV28 - 16 CASSRFRDQVGNTIYF TGTGCCAGCAGTCGCTTCCGGGACCAAGTGGGAAACACCATATATTTT
TRBJ1-2 TRBV6-4 TRBD1 14 CASSFTGQGVGYTF TGTGCCAGCAGTTTTACTGGACAGGGTGTCGGCTACACCTTC
TRBJ2-1 TRBV30 - 12 CAWSVSLNEQFF TGTGCCTGGAGTGTATCCCTCAATGAGCAGTTCTTC
TRBJ2-5 TRBV5-4 - 13 CASSPGGKETQYF TGTGCCAGCAGCCCTGGGGGCAAAGAGACCCAGTACTTC
TRBJ2-7 TRBV27 - 13 CASTRGGAYEQYF TGTGCCAGCACGAGGGGGGGGGCCTACGAGCAGTACTTC
TRBJ2-7 TRBV9 - 15 CASSVEVGTAYEQYF TGTGCCAGCAGCGTAGAGGTAGGGACTGCCTACGAGCAGTACTTC
TRBJ2-6 TRBV6-1 TRBD1 16 CASSENRGSGANVLTF TGTGCCAGCAGTGAAAACAGGGGCTCTGGGGCCAACGTCCTGACTTTC
TRBJ2-7 TRBV27 - 13 CASSLSSDDEQYF TGTGCCAGCAGTTTAAGTTCTGACGACGAGCAGTACTTC